These 15 T cell receptor beta chains were sequenced from one sample in a study of technical replicates of blood from several donors (dated by TCRdb to about 2017). Library method: the immunoSEQ multiplex PCR assay. The table was pulled from immuneACCESS by TCRdb, which kept in-frame rearrangements only. Such tables lose some clones; where checked, under half of the loss comes from unresolved V genes, and the rest has no known cause. The sample table records 95,000 to 100,000 clones; around 96% of these occur just once. Together, the top ten hold 0.2% to 0.25% of the sample. What was sequenced was T cells isolated from PBMCs. The source of these receptors is a human donor in good health.

This clone was detected once. The V call is TRBV18, the J call TRBJ2-3; 12 bases agree with TRBD1. V dropped 0 bases and J dropped 2; count of bases not matched to a gene: 6. The CDR3 is made up of 18 amino acids. Germline assignment: CDR1 KGHSH and CDR2 LQKENI. This CDR3 is CASSPPGQGAPSTDTQYF. DNA of the CDR3: TGTGCCAGCTCACCACCGGGACAGGGGGCTCCCTCCACAGATACGCAGTATTTT.

The V and J genes are TRBV11-2 and TRBJ2-1; 9 bases line up with TRBD2. V was clipped by 5 bases and J by 0 bases; unmatched bases: 5. From germline, CDR1 is SGHAT and CDR2 FQNNGV. The CDR3 spans 16 residues. CDR3 nucleotides: TGTGCCAGCAGCCTAAGCGGGAGGAACTCCTACAATGAGCAGTTCTTC. Translated, it gives CASSLSGRNSYNEQFF.

The rearrangement uses TRBV7-2 and TRBJ1-2; D remains unclear. V lost 4 bases and J 4 bases, leaving 16 bases between the germline ends. The germline gives CDR1 SGHTA, CDR2 FQGNSA. There are 15 residues in the CDR3. CDR3 DNA: TGTGCCAGCAGCTCCTACCTGGAGGCCGGCTATGGCTACACCTTC. The encoded protein is CASSSYLEAGYGYTF.

The chain uses TRBV6-5 and TRBJ1-5; 8 nucleotides agree with TRBD1. CDR3 length: 15 residues. V lost 4 bases to trimming and J lost 7 bases; unmatched junction nucleotides: 9. CDR1 is MNHEY and CDR2 is SVGAGI in the germline V gene. The CDR3 DNA follows: TGTGCCAGCAGTTCGGGACAGGCGTTGCACCAGCCCCAGCATTTT. It translates to CASSSGQALHQPQHF.

This clone was counted once. The chain joins TRBV18 to TRBJ2-2; D is unresolved. CDR3 length: 16 amino acids. CDR1 and CDR2 from the germline V gene are KGHSH and LQKENI. Trimming removed 6 bases from V and 5 bases from J, with 19 bases in between. The CDR3 region is CASSPRGLDGTGELFF. CDR3 bases: TGTGCCAGCTCTCCCCGAGGCTTAGACGGAACCGGGGAGCTGTTTTTT.

This clone appeared once. The V gene is TRBV11-2, the J gene TRBJ2-5; 10 bases align to TRBD1. V lost 2 bases to trimming and J lost 5 bases; unmatched junction nucleotides: 11. Germline V CDR1 and CDR2: SGHAT, FQNNGV. The CDR3 is 17 amino acids. CDR3 DNA: TGTGCCAGCAGCTTACGGCCGGACAGGGGGTTTGCGGAGACCCAGTACTTC. Translation gives CASSLRPDRGFAETQYF. Filled out from reference TRBV11-2 and TRBJ2-5, the complete variable domain reads EAGVAQSPRYKIIEKRQSVAFWCNPISGHATLYWYQQILGQGPKLLIQFQNNGVVDDSQLPKDRFSAERLKGVDSTLKIQPAKLEDSAVYLCASSLRPDRGFAETQYFGPGTRLLVL.

The chain uses TRBV27 and TRBJ2-7; weak D call: TRBD1 (5 bases). The CDR3 length is 17 residues. The germline gives CDR1 MNHEY, CDR2 SMNVEV (reference sequence). Trimming pared 7 bases from V and 3 bases from J, leaving 25 bases between. The DNA of the CDR3 is TGTGCCAGCAACCCCCTTTCGAAAGGGGAATCCTACTACGAGCAGTACTTC. This encodes CASNPLSKGESYYEQYF.

This clone was seen only once. One junction end disagrees with the germline gene, perhaps due to a read error. V is TRBV7-7 and J is TRBJ2-3, with D hard to call. This CDR3 is 20 amino acids long. The germline CDR1 and CDR2 sequences are SSHAT and FNYEAQ (reference sequence). CDR3: CASSSPLTAKAQALTDTQYF. CDR3 DNA: TGTGCTAGCAGCTCTCCATTAACGGCGAAGGCTCAGGCCCTCACAGATACGCAGTATTTT.

This clone was seen just once. The chain links TRBV28 to TRBJ2-3, with D perhaps matching TRBD2 (6 bases). V was clipped by 8 bases and J by 2 bases, with 17 bases between them. The CDR3 totals 15 residues. CDR1 and CDR2 from the germline V gene are MDHEN and SYDVKM. CDR3 in amino acids: CASEGAGKSTDTQYF. The CDR3 DNA sequence: TGTGCCAGCGAAGGGGCGGGGAAATCCACAGATACGCAGTATTTT. Looking up the rest from reference TRBV28 and TRBJ2-3 gives the full variable domain: DVKVTQSSRYLVKRTGEKVFLECVQDMDHENMFWYRQDPGLGLRLIYFSYDVKMKEKGDIPEGYSVSREKKERFSLILESASTNQTSMYLCASEGAGKSTDTQYFGPGTRLTVL.

The chain employs TRBV19 and TRBJ1-1, with D uncertain. Trimming took 4 bases from V and 4 from J, leaving 16 bases between them. CDR1 and CDR2 from the germline V gene are LNHDA and SQIVND (reference sequence). The length of the CDR3 is 15 residues. In DNA, the CDR3 is TGTGCCAGTAGTACGCTCTCGACGGGGTTCACTGAAGCTTTCTTT. It is translated as CASSTLSTGFTEAFF.

The chain combines TRBV28 with TRBJ2-7; D might be TRBD1 (6 bases). CDR3 length: 14 residues. With 6 bases removed from V and 7 bases from J, the gap between germline ends came to 19 bases. The germline CDR1 and CDR2 sequences are MDHEN and SYDVKM. The CDR3 nucleotides are TGTGCCAGCAGCCCACCCGTACAGGGAAAAGAGCAGTACTTC. Translating it yields CASSPPVQGKEQYF.

The gene calls are TRBV6-5 and TRBJ1-2, with 10 bases fitting TRBD1. The V gene's germline CDR1 is MNHEY and CDR2 SVGAGI. With 2 bases clipped from V and 5 bases from J, the junction kept 8 bases outside the gene matches. The CDR3 spans 16 residues. The DNA for the CDR3 is TGTGCCAGCAGTTACAGTAGGGACAGGGGTTGGTATGGCTACACCTTC. Its protein product is CASSYSRDRGWYGYTF.

The genes are TRBV6-1 and TRBJ1-4; D call uncertain. The V gene's germline CDR1 is MNHNS and CDR2 SASEGT. The CDR3 covers 14 residues. Trimming took off 6 bases at V and 3 bases at J, with 11 bases between the two ends. The CDR3 nucleotides are TGTGCCAGCAGGGGCGGGCGGTCTAATGAAAAACTGTTTTTT. This sequence encodes CASRGGRSNEKLFF.

V and J are TRBV7-6 and TRBJ2-6; 10 bases align to TRBD1. CDR1 is SGHVS, CDR2 FNYEAQ, per germline. V lost 1 base and J lost 3; bases outside the gene matches: 6. The CDR3 is 18 residues long. CDR3 sequence (DNA): TGTGCCAGCAGCTTAGTGGGACAGGGGATTTTTGGGGCCAACGTCCTGACTTTC. It yields the protein CASSLVGQGIFGANVLTF.

The rearrangement uses TRBV4-1 and TRBJ2-2, with D possibly matching TRBD1 (5 bases). The CDR3 runs to 16 residues. The V gene's germline CDR1 is MGHRA and CDR2 YSYEKL. Between the trimmed V and J ends, which lost 4 bases and 1 base, there was a span of 13 bases. The CDR3 DNA reads TGCGCCAGCAGCCCGAGGACACTCCTGAACACCGGGGAGCTGTTTTTT. The encoded protein is CASSPRTLLNTGELFF.